These 20 T cell receptor beta chains were sequenced from one sample in a study of T cells after posttransplantation cyclophosphamide. Produced via immunoSEQ multiplex PCR; TCRdb's table is partial and in-frame only. The sample yields some 20,000 clones, 95% to 98% seen once. The naive gate required viable CD3+CD4+ or CD3+CD8+ cells with CCR7+CD45RA+CD45RO-CD95-CD27+CD28+ phenotype. What was sequenced was naive CD4+ T cells sorted from PBMCs. Every receptor here comes from a man aged 35-49 years in good health, CMV-negative, and a related stem cell transplant donor.

This CDR3 is CATLAGGTPYEQYF. The CDR3 DNA is TGTGCCACCTTAGCGGGAGGTACGCCCTACGAGCAGTACTTC. The chain couples TRBV5-8 to TRBJ2-7; TRBD2 aligns across 10 bases. The junction had 8 bases not matched to a gene; V was cut back by 9 bases and J by 2 bases. In germline, CDR1 is SGHTS, CDR2 YDEGEE. This CDR3 is built from 14 residues.

The rearrangement uses TRBV4-2 and TRBJ2-3, with D uncertain. Germline V lookup: CDR1 LGHNA, CDR2 YNFKEQ. V gave up 6 bases and J gave up 2 bases, with 12 bases separating them. The CDR3 contains 14 residues. In DNA, the CDR3 is TGTGCCAGCAGACCCAGCGAGGTCACAGATACGCAGTATTTT. Its translation: CASRPSEVTDTQYF.

The chain uses TRBV28 and TRBJ2-7, with 11 positions matching TRBD1. The J segment lost 4 bases and the V segment lost 7 bases, leaving 3 bases of the junction unmatched. From germline, CDR1 is MDHEN and CDR2 SYDVKM. The CDR3 is 13 amino acids. CDR3 bases: TGTGCCAGCAAGGACAGGGGGCCGTACGAGCAGTACTTC. Translating gives CASKDRGPYEQYF.

The chain carries TRBV2 and TRBJ2-7; possibly TRBD2 for D (5 bases). The CDR3 extends over 15 amino acids. In germline, CDR1 is SNHLY, CDR2 FYNNEI. V was shortened by 0 bases and J by 2 bases, with 11 bases between the two germline ends. CDR3 region: CASSEAGGFTYEQYF. The DNA of the CDR3 is TGTGCCAGCAGTGAAGCGGGCGGGTTCACCTACGAGCAGTACTTC.

The chain uses TRBV6-5 and TRBJ2-7; 7 bases align to TRBD1. Germline-derived CDR1 and CDR2 are MNHEY and SVGAGI. V shed 1 base and J 2 bases; nucleotides not matched to a gene: 8. The CDR3 consists of 16 residues. CDR3 DNA: TGTGCCAGCAGTTACTTGTATGACAGGGTTCCCTACGAGCAGTACTTC. Protein product: CASSYLYDRVPYEQYF.

The chain couples TRBV19 to TRBJ2-7; the match to TRBD2 covers 12 bases. Looked up from germline, CDR1 is LNHDA and CDR2 is SQIVND (reference sequence). The CDR3 length is 15 residues. Germline trimming cut 6 bases from V and 2 bases from J; bases unmatched to any gene: 5. In nucleotides, the CDR3 is TGTGCCAGTAGCAAGACTAGCGGGAGTGCCTACGAGCAGTACTTC. Translating it yields CASSKTSGSAYEQYF.

DNA of the CDR3: TGTGCCAGCAGCCCAGTCCGGGGGGTTTACAATGAGCAGTTCTTC. Its protein product is CASSPVRGVYNEQFF. The gene calls are TRBV7-9 and TRBJ2-1, with 7 bases matching TRBD2. The CDR3 runs to 15 residues. The germline V gene encodes CDR1 SEHNR and CDR2 FQNEAQ (reference sequence). With V trimmed by 5 bases and J by 4 bases, 8 bases remained unmatched.

V gene TRBV11-2 combines with J gene TRBJ2-2; 13 nucleotides match TRBD2. There are 17 residues in the CDR3. Germline trimming cut 5 bases from V and 6 bases from J; bases unmatched to any gene: 9. The germline CDR1 and CDR2 sequences are SGHAT and FQNNGV. The CDR3 spells CASSKQGLAGSAGELFF. In DNA form, the CDR3 reads TGTGCCAGCAGCAAACAGGGACTAGCGGGATCCGCCGGGGAGCTGTTTTTT.

The chain recombines TRBV28 with TRBJ2-5, with a weak D call TRBD2 (5 bases). Germline V gene sequence: CDR1 MDHEN, CDR2 SYDVKM. The V end was cut by 6 bases, the J end by 4 bases, with 12 bases between. This CDR3 is 13 amino acids long. This chain's CDR3 is CASSSLRGETQYF. CDR3 in DNA: TGTGCCAGCAGCTCCCTTCGGGGAGAGACCCAGTACTTC.

This rearrangement joins TRBV11-2 to TRBJ1-6; unclear D gene. This CDR3 comprises 16 residues. Trimming removed 7 bases at V and 7 bases at J, with 20 bases between. Germline V gene sequence: CDR1 SGHAT, CDR2 FQNNGV. As DNA, the CDR3 is TGTGCCAGCACCCTACTGCTAAGTGCACCAAATTCACCCCTCCACTTT. Its protein is CASTLLLSAPNSPLHF.

This chain connects TRBV30 to TRBJ2-1, with D perhaps matching TRBD2 (6 bases). Trimming removed 5 bases from V and 10 bases from J, with 12 bases in between. Germline CDR1 is GTSNPN and CDR2 is SVGIG (reference sequence). The CDR3 is 11 residues long. The CDR3 spells CAWAARGEQFF. The CDR3 region has the DNA TGTGCCTGGGCCGCCCGGGGGGAGCAGTTCTTC.

The sample holds one count of this clone. The V and J genes are TRBV4-3 and TRBJ1-5; the D is unclear. V was trimmed by 0 bases and J by 4 bases, leaving 4 bases between them. From germline, CDR1 is LGHNA and CDR2 YSLEER. CDR3 size: 13 residues. CDR3 residues: CASSQDRNQPQHF. DNA of the CDR3: TGCGCCAGCAGCCAAGACAGGAATCAGCCCCAGCATTTT.

V is TRBV15 and J is TRBJ2-7; 14 bases agree with TRBD2. The CDR3 consists of 21 residues. V was pared by 1 base and J by 1 base, with 15 bases of the junction left unmatched. Germline CDR1 is LNHNV and CDR2 is YYDKDF (reference sequence). CDR3 nucleotide sequence: TGTGCCACCAGCAGAGTCCTTACTCCCGGGACTAGCGGGAGCGATTCCTACGAGCAGTACTTC. Its protein product is CATSRVLTPGTSGSDSYEQYF.

The chain combines TRBV28 with TRBJ1-2, with D perhaps TRBD1 (5 bases). V was clipped by 7 bases and J by 0 bases, with 6 bases between them. Germline V gives CDR1 MDHEN, CDR2 SYDVKM. This CDR3 is built from 12 residues. Here the CDR3 DNA reads TGTGCCAGCAAGGGGCCTAACTATGGCTACACCTTC. This codes for CASKGPNYGYTF.

The chain recombines TRBV19 with TRBJ1-1, with D possibly matching TRBD1 (6 bases). This CDR3 has 14 amino acids. The germline V and J ends were trimmed by 10 bases and 1 base, with 16 bases remaining between them. The germline gives CDR1 LNHDA, CDR2 SQIVND (reference sequence). The CDR3 region has the DNA TGTGCCACCACCAGGGGACGACAGAACACTGAAGCTTTCTTT. It encodes CATTRGRQNTEAFF.

The rearrangement uses TRBV6-5 and TRBJ2-7, with 9 bases that match TRBD2. The CDR3 consists of 15 residues. The V gene's germline CDR1 is MNHEY and CDR2 SVGAGI. V was clipped by 6 bases and J by 4 bases; unmatched bases: 10. The CDR3 loop reads CASSLSSGSVYEQYF. CDR3 DNA: TGTGCCAGCAGCCTGAGTAGCGGGAGTGTATACGAGCAGTACTTC.

This chain links TRBV21-1 with TRBJ1-2; the table assigns TRBD1, which was not confirmed against the DNA. TRBV21-1 is shown as a pseudogene. The CDR3 covers 15 residues. The CDR3 nucleotides are TGTGCCAGCAGCCCCTCCCCTTCTAAAGCAGGCGGCTACACCTTC. Translating gives CASSPSPSKAGGYTF.

On this clone itself: At one end the junction does not follow the germline gene, possibly because of a read error. V is TRBV28 and J is TRBJ2-3, with D maybe TRBD1 (5 bases). The CDR3 totals 17 residues. Germline V gene sequence: CDR1 MDHEN, CDR2 SYDVKM. The chain's CDR3 is CATSLSWRLHYRDTQYF. CDR3 bases: TGTGCCACCAGTTTGTCTTGGAGACTCCACTACAGGGATACGCAGTATTTT.

The chain recombines TRBV15 with TRBJ2-3; perhaps TRBD1 as D (6 bases). The V and J ends lost 6 bases and 0 bases respectively, with 10 bases between them. Germline V CDR1 and CDR2: LNHNV, YYDKDF (reference sequence). The CDR3 loop spans 14 amino acids. The CDR3 sequence is CATRQDRSTDTQYF. The CDR3 DNA is TGTGCCACCAGACAAGACAGGAGCACAGATACGCAGTATTTT.

The chain joins TRBV5-1 to TRBJ2-7, with D unclear. The CDR3 sequence is 12 residues long. Per the germline V gene, CDR1 is SGHRS and CDR2 is YFSETQ. The V gene lost 3 bases and the J gene lost 1 base, with 5 bases spanning the gap. The CDR3, as DNA: TGCGCCAGCAGCTCTGTTTCCTACGAGCAGTACTTC. Encoded protein: CASSSVSYEQYF.